Below, 27 T cell receptor beta chains from the same sample are listed, as sequenced in a study of control samples from healthy donors and cancer patients. Some clones are missing from TCRdb's copy, which holds only in-frame ones; the method was immunoSEQ multiplex PCR. This sample has fewer than 95,000 clones, with roughly nine tenths found just once. Specimen: blood. The receptors shown here come from a man aged 25-45 years in good health.

This sequence joins TRBV11-1 and TRBJ2-2, with 12 bases lining up with TRBD2. The V gene's germline CDR1 is SGHAT and CDR2 FQDESV (reference sequence). Unmatched junction bases numbered 7, after V lost 5 bases and J lost 9 bases. There are 15 residues in the CDR3. The CDR3, as DNA: TGTGCCAGCAGCCGGCTAGCGGGAGGGCCTCGGGAGCTGTTTTTT. It yields the protein CASSRLAGGPRELFF.

V gene TRBV9 combines with J gene TRBJ1-4, with no clear D. Deletions cut 4 bases from V and 8 bases from J, with 18 bases between. Germline assignment: CDR1 SGDLS and CDR2 YYNGEE. CDR3 length: 15 amino acids. The CDR3 nucleotides read TGTGCCAGCAGCCCCGGCGGGCCGGGATTCGAAAAACTGTTTTTT. Its translation: CASSPGGPGFEKLFF.

The chain couples TRBV6-2 or TRBV6-3 to TRBJ2-7, with 10 bases aligning to TRBD1. The CDR3 is 13 amino acids. V was clipped by 2 bases and J by 7 bases; unmatched bases: 2. Germline V gene data show CDR1 as MNHEY and CDR2 as SVGEGT. CDR3: CASSYGGQGEQYF. The CDR3 DNA is TGTGCCAGCAGTTACGGGGGACAGGGGGAGCAGTACTTC.

The chain is built from TRBV19 and TRBJ2-5; the D call may be TRBD1 or TRBD2 (5 bases each). Germline V gene data show CDR1 as LNHDA and CDR2 as SQIVND (reference sequence). CDR3 length: 16 residues. V lost 5 bases, J lost 1 base, and 17 bases lay in between. CDR3 DNA: TGTGCCAGTAGTCCGCTCGGGGCTGAGACCCAAGAGACCCAGTACTTC. Protein: CASSPLGAETQETQYF. Full variable domain (outside the CDR3, taken from reference TRBV19 and TRBJ2-5): DGGITQSPKYLFRKEGQNVTLSCEQNLNHDAMYWYRQDPGQGLRLIYYSQIVNDFQKGDIAEGYSVSREKKESFPLTVTSAQKNPTAFYLCASSPLGAETQETQYFGPGTRLLVL.

This clone has only one observation. This chain connects TRBV9 to TRBJ2-1; tentatively, D is TRBD1 or TRBD2 (5 bases each). The V gene lost 4 bases and the J gene lost 0 bases, with 14 bases spanning the gap. The length of the CDR3 is 16 residues. Germline CDR1 and CDR2: SGDLS and YYNGEE. The chain's CDR3 is CASSPRDETSYNEQFF. In DNA form, the CDR3 reads TGTGCCAGCAGCCCCCGGGACGAGACCTCCTACAATGAGCAGTTCTTC.

The J gene is TRBJ1-2, the V gene TRBV6-5, with D unclear. The CDR3 runs 12 residues. The V gene lost 6 bases and the J gene lost 5 bases, with 10 bases spanning the gap. Germline V lookup: CDR1 MNHEY, CDR2 SVGAGI. The CDR3 DNA follows: TGTGCCAGCAGCCCCCGCGGATATGGCTACACCTTC. It yields the protein CASSPRGYGYTF.

The genes are TRBV3-1 (or the pseudogene TRBV3-2) and TRBJ1-6; 7 bases match TRBD1. From germline, CDR1 is LGHDT and CDR2 YNNKEL (reference sequence). V lost 2 bases and J lost 6; bases outside the gene matches: 4. The CDR3 has 15 amino acids. The CDR3 loop reads CASSQKWDSNSPLHF. As DNA, the CDR3 is TGTGCCAGCAGCCAAAAGTGGGACAGTAATTCACCCCTCCACTTT.

The rearrangement links TRBV27 to TRBJ2-1, with 9 bases identical to TRBD2. The junction had 7 bases not matched to a gene; V was cut back by 0 bases and J by 7 bases. The CDR3 contains 16 residues. Germline V CDR1 and CDR2: MNHEY, SMNVEV (reference sequence). The chain's CDR3 is CASSLSRGRAKNEQFF. CDR3 DNA: TGTGCCAGCAGTTTATCACGCGGGAGGGCCAAGAATGAGCAGTTCTTC.

The genes are TRBV6-2 or TRBV6-3 and TRBJ1-1, with a possible D match to TRBD1 (5 bases). V was shortened by 2 bases and J by 5 bases, with 12 bases between the two germline ends. Germline CDR1 MNHEY, CDR2 SVGEGT. The CDR3 consists of 14 residues. CDR3 amino acids: CASSYAGGRTEAFF. The CDR3, as DNA: TGTGCCAGCAGTTACGCCGGGGGGAGAACTGAAGCTTTCTTT.

The chain couples TRBV3-1 (or the pseudogene TRBV3-2) to TRBJ2-1; D uncertain. Trimming took off 6 bases at V and 10 bases at J, with 10 bases between the two ends. Germline CDR1 reads LGHDT; CDR2 reads YNNKEL (reference sequence). CDR3 length: 11 amino acids. The CDR3 sequence is CASSLDLEQFF. In nucleotides, the CDR3 is TGTGCCAGCAGTCTTGATCTAGAGCAGTTCTTC.

The chain recombines TRBV7-2 with TRBJ2-5, with 12 bases identical to TRBD2. J gave up 2 bases and V 2 bases, and 3 bases lay outside the gene matches. CDR1 and CDR2 (germline): SGHTA, FQGNSA. The CDR3 extends over 16 amino acids. CDR3 amino acids: CASSLRLAGEQETQYF. CDR3 sequence (DNA): TGTGCCAGCAGCTTAAGACTAGCGGGGGAGCAAGAGACCCAGTACTTC. The full variable domain, with the rest looked up from reference TRBV7-2 and TRBJ2-5, is GAGVSQSPSNKVTEKGKDVELRCDPISGHTALYWYRQSLGQGLEFLIYFQGNSAPDKSGLPSDRFSAERTGGSVSTLTIQRTQQEDSAVYLCASSLRLAGEQETQYFGPGTRLLVL.

The rearrangement links TRBV5-1 to TRBJ1-4; no firm D call. The CDR3 is 16 amino acids. Trimming stripped 2 bases from V and 0 bases from J, with 11 bases between. The germline V gene encodes CDR1 SGHRS and CDR2 YFSETQ. CDR3 in amino acids: CASSLLSGATNEKLFF. As DNA, the CDR3 is TGCGCCAGCAGCTTATTGTCGGGAGCAACTAATGAAAAACTGTTTTTT. The variable domain in full, completed from reference TRBV5-1 and TRBJ1-4, reads KAGVTQTPRYLIKTRGQQVTLSCSPISGHRSVSWYQQTPGQGLQFLFEYFSETQRNKGNFPGRFSGRQFSNSRSEMNVSTLELGDSALYLCASSLLSGATNEKLFFGSGTQLSVL.

The genes are TRBV3-1 (or the pseudogene TRBV3-2) and TRBJ1-1; D gene ambiguous. The V end was cut by 0 bases, the J end by 11 bases, with 13 bases between. Per germline, CDR1 LGHDT and CDR2 YNNKEL (reference sequence). The CDR3 is made up of 13 amino acids. CDR3 in amino acids: CASSQDGSRWAFF. Written as DNA, the CDR3 is TGTGCCAGCAGCCAAGATGGATCCCGATGGGCTTTCTTT.

The V and J genes are TRBV5-1 and TRBJ2-7; 7 positions match TRBD1. The CDR3 totals 15 residues. CDR1 SGHRS and CDR2 YFSETQ come from the germline V gene. The junction had 3 bases not matched to a gene; V was cut back by 0 bases and J by 0 bases. The CDR3 coding sequence is TGCGCCAGCAGCTTGGGGGGGACAGCCTCCTACGAGCAGTACTTC. The encoded protein is CASSLGGTASYEQYF.

The V and J genes are TRBV3-1 (or the pseudogene TRBV3-2) and TRBJ2-3; 11 bases match TRBD2. Trimming at V came to 0 bases and at J to 5 bases, leaving 10 bases not matched to a gene. The CDR3 extends over 18 amino acids. CDR1 is LGHDT and CDR2 is YNNKEL in the germline V gene (reference sequence). In nucleotides, the CDR3 is TGTGCCAGCAGCCAAGAAGACCCCCTAGCGGGAGGCGGAGATACGCAGTATTTT. It translates to CASSQEDPLAGGGDTQYF.

The V and J genes are TRBV9 and TRBJ1-2, with D possibly TRBD1 on 6 matching bases. V was pared by 0 bases and J by 7 bases, with 22 bases between. This CDR3 region has 17 residues. Germline CDR1 is SGDLS and CDR2 is YYNGEE. Written as DNA, the CDR3 is TGTGCCAGCAGCGTAGAACCATCAGCCGGGACATCGGGTGGCTACACCTTC. Protein product: CASSVEPSAGTSGGYTF.

The chain carries TRBV7-2 and TRBJ2-5; D possibly matches TRBD1 or TRBD2 (6 bases each). Trimming cost V 6 bases and J 1 base, with 21 bases left between them. The V gene's germline CDR1 is SGHTA and CDR2 FQGNSA. The CDR3 is 17 amino acids. Here the CDR3 reads CASSRGQGGHPQETQYF. CDR3 coding DNA: TGTGCCAGCAGTCGAGGCCAAGGGGGGCACCCCCAAGAGACCCAGTACTTC.

The V gene is TRBV18, the J gene TRBJ2-5; D gene unclear. Between the trimmed V and J ends, which lost 5 bases and 5 bases, there was a span of 6 bases. Germline values: CDR1 KGHSH, CDR2 LQKENI. The CDR3 runs 11 residues. The CDR3 DNA follows: TGTGCCAGCTCAATCAGGGAGACCCAGTACTTC. It is translated as CASSIRETQYF.

The CDR3 here is CASSLGTATNEKLFF. The DNA for the CDR3 is TGTGCCAGCAGCCTCGGGACAGCAACTAATGAAAAACTGTTTTTT. The chain joins TRBV13 to TRBJ1-4; TRBD1 matches 7 bases. The CDR3 sequence is 15 residues long. Germline V gene lookup returns CDR1 PRHDT and CDR2 FYEKMQ (reference sequence). The ends lost 5 bases at V and 0 bases at J; junction bases unmatched: 3. The variable domain in full, with the rest retrieved from reference TRBV13 and TRBJ1-4, is AAGVIQSPRHLIKEKRETATLKCYPIPRHDTVYWYQQGPGQDPQFLISFYEKMQSDKGSIPDRFSAQQFSDYHSELNMSSLELGDSALYFCASSLGTATNEKLFFGSGTQLSVL.

The chain uses TRBV10-3 and TRBJ2-3; 12 bases line up with TRBD2. CDR3 length equals 16 residues. Trimming removed 2 bases from V and 1 base from J; junction bases left unmatched: 1. CDR1 is ENHRY and CDR2 is SYGVKD in the germline V gene. The CDR3 sequence: CAISERLAGGTDTQYF. In nucleotides, the CDR3 is TGTGCCATCAGTGAGCGACTAGCGGGGGGCACAGATACGCAGTATTTT.

This chain's CDR3 is CASGTPGLAWGELFF. The CDR3 DNA reads TGTGCCAGCGGAACCCCGGGACTAGCGTGGGGGGAGCTGTTTTTT. The rearrangement links TRBV9 to TRBJ2-2, with 10 nucleotides matching TRBD2. The junction had 11 bases not matched to a gene; V was cut back by 7 bases and J by 8 bases. The CDR3 contains 15 residues. From germline, CDR1 is SGDLS and CDR2 YYNGEE. The full variable domain, completed using reference TRBV9 and TRBJ2-2, is DSGVTQTPKHLITATGQRVTLRCSPRSGDLSVYWYQQSLDQGLQFLIQYYNGEERAKGNILERFSAQQFPDLHSELNLSSLELGDSALYFCASGTPGLAWGELFFGEGSRLTVL.

This clone came up once. V is TRBV5-6 and J is TRBJ2-7, with TRBD2 matching over 9 bases. Germline V gene lookup returns CDR1 SGHDT and CDR2 YYEEEE. After removal of 0 bases from V and 4 bases from J, the junction contained 5 bases not matched to a gene. CDR3 size: 15 residues. The CDR3 region has the DNA TGTGCCAGCAGCTTGGTGGGTAGCGGGAGTTACGAGCAGTACTTC. Translated: CASSLVGSGSYEQYF.

This rearrangement joins TRBV6-2 or TRBV6-3 to TRBJ2-1; D may be TRBD2 (6 bases). CDR3 size: 15 residues. Germline loops: CDR1 MNHEY, CDR2 SVGEGT. The ends were cut back, 6 bases at V and 4 bases at J, with 16 bases in the middle. The CDR3 loop is CASSPAAGYYNEQFF. As DNA, the CDR3 is TGTGCCAGCAGCCCGGCGGCGGGATATTACAATGAGCAGTTCTTC.

The gene calls are TRBV19 and TRBJ1-3; the D gene is possibly TRBD1 (6 bases). Germline V lookup: CDR1 LNHDA, CDR2 SQIVND (reference sequence). The CDR3 runs 16 residues. V lost 4 bases, J lost 3 bases, and 16 bases lay in between. CDR3 amino acids: CASSTDEGGLGNTIYF. The CDR3 bases are TGTGCCAGTAGTACCGATGAAGGGGGGCTTGGAAACACCATATATTTT.

The chain recombines TRBV7-3 with TRBJ2-5, with 7 bases lining up with TRBD1. The CDR3 is made up of 15 amino acids. The junction had 8 bases not matched to a gene; V was cut back by 5 bases and J by 2 bases. CDR1 is SGHTA, CDR2 FQGTGA, per germline. The CDR3 region has the DNA TGTGCCAGCAGCCCCGGAAGGGACAGACAAGAGACCCAGTACTTC. Translating it yields CASSPGRDRQETQYF. Variable domain in full (rest from reference TRBV7-3 and TRBJ2-5): GAGVSQTPSNKVTEKGKYVELRCDPISGHTALYWYRQSLGQGPEFLIYFQGTGAADDSGLPNDRFFAVRPEGSVSTLKIQRTERGDSAVYLCASSPGRDRQETQYFGPGTRLLVL.

This clone was picked up one time. This chain's CDR3 is CASSPLRQGNHEQYF. In DNA form, the CDR3 reads TGTGCCAGCAGCCCCCTTCGACAGGGAAATCACGAGCAGTACTTC. This chain links TRBV11-2 with TRBJ2-7; TRBD1 aligns across 7 bases. V gave up 5 bases and J gave up 5 bases; unmatched junction bases: 12. Germline V gene data show CDR1 as SGHAT and CDR2 as FQNNGV. The CDR3 runs to 15 residues.

The gene calls are TRBV28 and TRBJ2-4, with no clear D. Germline CDR1 reads MDHEN; CDR2 reads SYDVKM. This CDR3 has 13 residues. V lost 2 bases and J lost 3, with 5 bases in between. CDR3: CASSLQVKNIQYF. CDR3 nucleotides: TGTGCCAGCAGTTTACAAGTCAAAAACATTCAGTACTTC.